A selection of T cell receptor beta chains follows, all from one sample in a study of blood T cell repertoires in COVID-19. The protocol was immunoSEQ multiplex PCR, while the TCRdb copy is restricted to in-frame clones and leaves out a portion. The top ten hold approximately 3.2% of the sample, which has over 250,000 clones, over 70% seen once. Sequencing was done on a sample of peripheral blood. Receptors originate from a woman aged 80 or over with acute or convalescent COVID-19. The CDR3 runs from the conserved cysteine through the conserved F or W. A D gene is named only where the DNA matches it firmly. Clone size is not always given. Where it is, it says once, few, many or a class for expanded clones.

v_call	clone_size	j_call	cdr3_length	d_call	cdr3_nt	cdr3_aa
TRBV9	.	TRBJ2-1	15	TRBD2	TGTGCCAGCAGCCCCACGACTAGCGGGAGTGGTGAGCAGTTCTTC	CASSPTTSGSGEQFF
TRBV5-1	.	TRBJ2-3	15	.	TGCGCCAGCAGCACCGGGGACTTTTATACAGATACGCAGTATTTT	CASSTGDFYTDTQYF
TRBV6-5	.	TRBJ1-5	15	TRBD1	TGTGCCAGCAATCCGACAGGGGGGAACAATCAGCCCCAGCATTTT	CASNPTGGNNQPQHF
TRBV3-1/TRBV3-2	.	TRBJ1-2	13	TRBD1	TGTGCCAGCAGCCAAGGACAGGGTCTCGGCTACACCTTC	CASSQGQGLGYTF
TRBV4-3	.	TRBJ1-2	18	TRBD1	TGCGCCAGCAGCCAAGTCTTGGGGGACAGGATATACTTCTATGGCTACACCTTC	CASSQVLGDRIYFYGYTF
TRBV6-5	few	TRBJ1-2	15	.	TGTGCCAGCAGTTACTCGTGGCAGGGGCATAATGGCTACACCTTC	CASSYSWQGHNGYTF
TRBV11-2	.	TRBJ2-7	13	.	TGTGCCAGCAGCTTAAGGCAGGGTAACGAGCAGTACTTC	CASSLRQGNEQYF
TRBV11-3	.	TRBJ2-6	14	.	TGTGCCAGCAGCACTCGCTCTGGGGCCAACGTCCTGACTTTC	CASSTRSGANVLTF
TRBV6-5	.	TRBJ2-2	15	TRBD2	TGTGCCAGCAGAACCCGGGGGGTGTCAACCGGGGAGCTGTTTTTT	CASRTRGVSTGELFF
TRBV19	.	TRBJ1-2	12	.	TGTGCCAGTAGTATCGGTCCTTATGGCTACACCTTC	CASSIGPYGYTF
TRBV6-5	.	TRBJ1-5	14	.	TGTGCCAGCAGTTACGGCGGGGTAGGTCAGCCCCAGCATTTT	CASSYGGVGQPQHF
TRBV28	.	TRBJ1-3	17	TRBD1	TGTGCCAGCAGGCCTTGGACAGGGGGTTCGGGTGGAAACACCATATATTTT	CASRPWTGGSGGNTIYF
TRBV25-1	.	TRBJ1-2	16	.	TGTGCCAGCAGTGGTCATACAGAACCTTATAGGCGTGGCTACACCTTC	CASSGHTEPYRRGYTF
TRBV3-1/TRBV3-2	.	TRBJ1-4	15	TRBD1	TGTGCCAGCAGCCAAGGGACAGGGTTGCGTGAAAAACTGTTTTTT	CASSQGTGLREKLFF
TRBV6-5	.	TRBJ1-2	12	TRBD1	TGTGCCAGCACCCGGACAGGGCATGGCTACACCTTC	CASTRTGHGYTF
TRBV9	.	TRBJ1-3	16	TRBD1	TGTGCCAGCAGCCTGGGACAGGGCCCCTCTGGAAACACCATATATTTT	CASSLGQGPSGNTIYF
TRBV24-1	.	TRBJ1-2	13	.	TGTGCCACCAGTGATTCCACAGGGTTTGGCTACACCTTC	CATSDSTGFGYTF
TRBV25-1	.	TRBJ1-1	13	.	TGTGCCAGCAGTTTGGAGGCGAACACTGAAGCTTTCTTT	CASSLEANTEAFF
TRBV20-1	.	TRBJ1-2	11	.	TGCAGTGCACCTACAGGGTTCGGCTACACCTTC	CSAPTGFGYTF
TRBV10-1	.	TRBJ2-2	14	.	TGCGCCAGCAGGGGCCAACAGACCACCGGGGAGCTGTTTTTT	CASRGQQTTGELFF
TRBV27	.	TRBJ1-1	13	TRBD1	TGTGCCAGCAGTTTAAACAGGGGCACTGAAGCTTTCTTT	CASSLNRGTEAFF
TRBV7-9	few	TRBJ1-1	18	.	TGTGCCAGCAGCTTATTGCAAGGAGGGGGGGCGCGTAGCACTGAAGCTTTCTTT	CASSLLQGGGARSTEAFF
TRBV7-2	.	TRBJ2-1	16	TRBD2	TGTGCCAGCAGCCCCCTGGTTAGCGGGGGAATGCATGAGCAGTTCTTC	CASSPLVSGGMHEQFF
TRBV4-1	.	TRBJ2-1	14	TRBD1	TGCGCCAGCAGCCTAAGACAGGGGGCCGGTGAGCAGTTCTTC	CASSLRQGAGEQFF
TRBV9	.	TRBJ2-7	15	TRBD1	TGTGCCAGCAGCGCAACGGGCAGGGGGACCTACGAGCAGTACTTC	CASSATGRGTYEQYF
TRBV11-2	.	TRBJ2-7	14	.	TGTGCCAGCAGCCCTTTGGGGGGGCGGTCCGAGCAGTACTTC	CASSPLGGRSEQYF
TRBV5-4	few	TRBJ1-2	15	.	TGTGCCAGCAGCTTGTCGGCGGATAGTATTGGTGGCTACACCTTC	CASSLSADSIGGYTF
TRBV5-1	.	TRBJ2-3	15	.	TGCGCCAGCAGCTTGGCCACAGAGAGCACAGATACGCAGTATTTT	CASSLATESTDTQYF
TRBV10-3	.	TRBJ2-5	14	.	TGTGCCATCAGTGGGACAAGCAAAGGAGAGACCCAGTACTTC	CAISGTSKGETQYF
TRBV7-3	.	TRBJ2-1	14	.	TGTGCCAGCAAGTATTCCTCCGACAACAATGAGCAGTTCTTC	CASKYSSDNNEQFF
TRBV7-2	.	TRBJ2-3	14	.	TGTGCCAGCATGGCGGGGAGATTCACAGATACGCAGTATTTT	CASMAGRFTDTQYF
TRBV5-8	.	TRBJ1-4	14	TRBD1	TGTGCCAGCAGCTTCGGACAGGGGGGTGAAAAACTGTTTTTT	CASSFGQGGEKLFF
TRBV5-1	.	TRBJ2-3	16	TRBD1	TGCGCCAGCAGCCCACATCAGGGGGAGAGCACAGATACGCAGTATTTT	CASSPHQGESTDTQYF
TRBV30	few	TRBJ1-3	15	TRBD1	TGTGCCTGGAAAAAGGACAGGGTTTCTGGAAACACCATATATTTT	CAWKKDRVSGNTIYF
TRBV11-3	once	TRBJ1-3	17	TRBD1	TGTGCCAGCAGCTTATCCTCGACAGGGCCGGGTGGAAACACCATATATTTT	CASSLSSTGPGGNTIYF
TRBV19	.	TRBJ1-4	15	.	TGTGCCAGTAGTACCTCCGGGACGGGGGGTGAAAAACTGTTTTTT	CASSTSGTGGEKLFF
TRBV5-1	.	TRBJ1-2	14	TRBD1	TGCGCCAGCAGCTTGGGAGGGACAGGGGGCAGGTCGACCTTC	CASSLGGTGGRSTF
TRBV9	.	TRBJ2-1	18	TRBD1	TGTGCCAGCAGCGTAATCGGCTGGGGTCAGGGGGCAGTCAATGAGCAGTTCTTC	CASSVIGWGQGAVNEQFF
TRBV3-1/TRBV3-2	.	TRBJ1-5	13	.	TGTGCCAGCAGCCAAGACCCCATCCAGCCCCAGCATTTT	CASSQDPIQPQHF
TRBV5-6	once	TRBJ1-3	15	TRBD1	TGTGCCAGCAGCTTGCCGACAGGGTCTGGAAACACCATATATTTT	CASSLPTGSGNTIYF
TRBV30	.	TRBJ1-5	15	TRBD1	TGTGCCTGGACCAGACAGGGGTATAGCAATCAGCCCCAGCATTTT	CAWTRQGYSNQPQHF
TRBV6-1	.	TRBJ1-6	17	TRBD1	TGTGCCAGCAGTGACACGGGGACAGGGTACGGCAATTCACCCCTCCACTTT	CASSDTGTGYGNSPLHF